These 30 T cell receptor beta chains were sequenced from one sample in a study of shared clonotypes between healthy human individuals. Produced via immunoSEQ multiplex PCR; TCRdb's table is partial and in-frame only. The sample holds 2.5 million or so clones, around nine tenths seen once. Material for sequencing was naive CD4+ T cells sorted from blood. Specified subset: CD45RA+ positively selected. The receptors originated from a man younger than 35 in good health.

V is TRBV28 and J is TRBJ1-5; TRBD1 might be the D (6 bases). Germline-derived CDR1 and CDR2 are MDHEN and SYDVKM. V lost 8 bases and J lost 6, with 17 bases in between. The CDR3 spans 14 residues. CDR3 coding DNA: TGTGCCAGCCGAAAAATGGGGGGCGGTCAGCCCCAGCATTTT. Translating it yields CASRKMGGGQPQHF.

The J gene is TRBJ1-2, the V gene TRBV6-5; TRBD1 is a possible D gene (5 bases). Between the trimmed V and J ends, which lost 2 bases and 5 bases, there was a span of 12 bases. In germline, CDR1 is MNHEY, CDR2 SVGAGI. The CDR3 has 14 amino acids. The CDR3 protein is CASSYHGTEYGYTF. CDR3 nucleotide sequence: TGTGCCAGCAGTTACCATGGGACGGAATATGGCTACACCTTC.

This rearrangement joins TRBV6-4 to TRBJ1-2, with TRBD1 identical over 9 bases. In germline, CDR1 is MRHNA, CDR2 SNTAGT. This CDR3 has 15 amino acids. Germline trimming cut 0 bases from V and 10 bases from J; bases unmatched to any gene: 9. CDR3 sequence (DNA): TGTGCCAGCAGTGACTCAGCATTGGGACAGGGTGCCTACACCTTC. This sequence encodes CASSDSALGQGAYTF.

The chain couples TRBV6-5 to TRBJ2-3; D remains ambiguous. Germline CDR1 reads MNHEY; CDR2 reads SVGAGI. There are 14 residues in the CDR3. V lost 6 bases and J lost 0, with 10 bases in between. As DNA, the CDR3 is TGTGCCAGCAGCCTAACGGAGAGCACAGATACGCAGTATTTT. Residues: CASSLTESTDTQYF.

The rearrangement joins TRBV19 to TRBJ1-4, with TRBD1 as a possible D gene (6 bases). Trimming took off 6 bases at V and 3 bases at J, with 11 bases between the two ends. This CDR3 is built from 14 residues. The germline gives CDR1 LNHDA, CDR2 SQIVND (reference sequence). For the CDR3, the DNA is TGTGCCAGTAGAGATCAGGGGTCTAATGAAAAACTGTTTTTT. Translated: CASRDQGSNEKLFF.

The CDR3 loop reads CARPLFGGANYGYTF. The CDR3 DNA reads as TGTGCCAGGCCTCTTTTTGGGGGGGCTAACTATGGCTACACCTTC. The chain is built from TRBV7-3 and TRBJ1-2, with a tentative D call TRBD1 (5 bases). The CDR3 spans 15 residues. In germline, CDR1 is SGHTA, CDR2 FQGTGA. Trimming shortened V by 9 bases and J by 0 bases, and 17 bases separated the two germline ends.

The J gene is TRBJ2-7, the V gene TRBV7-9; D uncertain. The CDR3 runs 14 residues. V was cut by 5 bases and J by 5 bases, with 16 bases left in between. CDR1 and CDR2 from the germline V gene are SEHNR and FQNEAQ (reference sequence). This chain's CDR3 is CASSRGSSINEQYF. The CDR3 DNA sequence: TGTGCCAGCAGCCGCGGAAGTTCCATAAACGAGCAGTACTTC.

This chain links TRBV6-1 with TRBJ2-1; the match to TRBD2 covers 7 bases. V shed 4 bases, J shed 4 bases, and the junction held 7 bases outside the gene matches. There are 15 residues in the CDR3. Germline-derived CDR1 and CDR2 are MNHNS and SASEGT. In nucleotides, the CDR3 is TGTGCCAGCAGTGGGGCTGGCGGGGGATACAATGAGCAGTTCTTC. Residues: CASSGAGGGYNEQFF.

CDR3 sequence (DNA): TGCGCCAGCAGCTTCGGACAGGGGGCGTCTGAAGCTTTCTTT. It translates to CASSFGQGASEAFF. This sequence joins TRBV5-1 and TRBJ1-1; 11 bases are a match to TRBD1. Germline-derived CDR1 and CDR2 are SGHRS and YFSETQ. V was clipped by 2 bases and J by 6 bases; unmatched bases: 3. The CDR3 contains 14 residues.

The V call is TRBV6-1, the J call TRBJ1-5; D is unclear. The V gene lost 6 bases and the J gene lost 6 bases, with 12 bases spanning the gap. The CDR3 length is 13 residues. Germline V gene data show CDR1 as MNHNS and CDR2 as SASEGT. The DNA of the CDR3 is TGTGCCAGCAGCCTCATTTCCACTCAGCCCCAGCATTTT. Translating gives CASSLISTQPQHF.

On this clone: This CDR3 is also generated by other DNA sequences in the sample. V gene TRBV13 combines with J gene TRBJ1-5; no definite D call. The CDR3 extends over 14 amino acids. Trimming removed 6 bases at V and 1 base at J, with 10 bases between. CDR1 and CDR2 from the germline V gene are PRHDT and FYEKMQ (reference sequence). The CDR3 region has the DNA TGTGCCAGCAGTCTGGGGAGAAGCAATCAGCCCCAGCATTTT. Encoded protein: CASSLGRSNQPQHF.

The CDR3 bases are TGTGCCAGCAGCTTCGGGCAGGCCAGCTCTGGAAACACCATATATTTT. This gives the protein CASSFGQASSGNTIYF. This chain links TRBV7-2 with TRBJ1-3; D remains ambiguous. Germline CDR1 SGHTA, CDR2 FQGNSA. V lost 3 bases and J 0 bases, leaving 12 bases between the germline ends. The CDR3 is 16 amino acids.

The chain carries TRBV12-2 and TRBJ2-7; TRBD1, the table's D call, lacks a check against the DNA. TRBV12-2 is given as a pseudogene. The CDR3 has 15 amino acids. The CDR3 loop reads CASRLVDRLTYEQYF. CDR3 bases: TGTGCAAGTCGCTTAGTAGACAGGCTTACCTACGAGCAGTACTTC.

A note on this clone: Distinct nucleotide sequences in the sample also encode this CDR3. The chain uses TRBV6-5 and TRBJ1-2; D is undetermined. Trimming stripped 4 bases from V and 1 base from J, with 7 bases between. Germline V lookup: CDR1 MNHEY, CDR2 SVGAGI. The CDR3 covers 13 residues. The CDR3 DNA follows: TGTGCCAGCAGTTTGGACCTTAACTATGGCTACACCTTC. Translated: CASSLDLNYGYTF.

This chain links TRBV5-1 with TRBJ1-1, with D unclear. The V and J ends lost 2 bases and 4 bases respectively, with 18 bases between them. The CDR3 totals 16 residues. Germline lookup yields CDR1 SGHRS and CDR2 YFSETQ. The CDR3 spells CASSLLPDKIGTEAFF. Here the CDR3 DNA reads TGCGCCAGCAGCTTACTTCCCGACAAAATTGGCACTGAAGCTTTCTTT.

The chain links TRBV30 to TRBJ2-1; D assignment may be TRBD1 or TRBD2 (5 bases each). The CDR3 length is 11 residues. V was shortened by 3 bases and J by 15 bases, with 15 bases between the two germline ends. Germline loops: CDR1 GTSNPN, CDR2 SVGIG (reference sequence). CDR3 residues: CAWRRSGRWFF. CDR3 bases: TGTGCCTGGAGGAGGTCGGGACGTTGGTTCTTC.

This chain connects TRBV7-8 to TRBJ2-5; no clear D. Germline CDR1 reads SGHVS; CDR2 reads FQNEAQ. V was trimmed by 1 base and J by 0 bases, leaving 3 bases between them. The CDR3 runs 13 residues. CDR3 in DNA: TGTGCCAGCAGCTTAGGCAACCAAGAGACCCAGTACTTC. The encoded protein is CASSLGNQETQYF. The full variable domain, in which reference TRBV7-8 and TRBJ2-5 provide the parts outside the CDR3, is GAGVSQSPRYKVAKRGQDVALRCDPISGHVSLFWYQQALGQGPEFLTYFQNEAQLDKSGLPSDRFFAERPEGSVSTLKIQRTQQEDSAVYLCASSLGNQETQYFGPGTRLLVL.

The count of this clone is one. The genes are TRBV10-3 and TRBJ1-4, with D perhaps matching TRBD1 (5 bases). CDR3 length equals 15 residues. Deletions cut 7 bases from V and 0 bases from J, with 12 bases between. The V gene's germline CDR1 is ENHRY and CDR2 SYGVKD. Written as DNA, the CDR3 is TGTGCCATCAAAGCAGGGACCGCAACTAATGAAAAACTGTTTTTT. Amino acid sequence: CAIKAGTATNEKLFF.

V is TRBV19 and J is TRBJ1-5; D gene uncertain. Germline assignment: CDR1 LNHDA and CDR2 SQIVND (reference sequence). The V end lost 0 bases, the J end lost 1 base, and 7 bases lay between the germline ends. The CDR3 is 15 residues long. The CDR3 nucleotides read TGTGCCAGTAGTATAGACGCCAGGAGCAATCAGCCCCAGCATTTT. It encodes CASSIDARSNQPQHF.

This clone was detected only once. The J gene is TRBJ2-2, the V gene TRBV9, with D uncertain. V was cut by 4 bases and J by 4 bases, with 11 bases left in between. This CDR3 contains 14 residues. CDR1 is SGDLS, CDR2 YYNGEE, per germline. CDR3 region: CASSPLTGTGELFF. Here the CDR3 DNA reads TGTGCCAGCAGCCCGCTAACGGGCACCGGGGAGCTGTTTTTT.

This clone was seen once. The chain employs TRBV30 and TRBJ1-2; D not certain. Germline values: CDR1 GTSNPN, CDR2 SVGIG (reference sequence). Trimming stripped 8 bases from V and 3 bases from J, with 19 bases between. There are 14 residues in the CDR3. CDR3 DNA sequence: TGTGCCCAAACCCCCCGTGTGGGATACTATGGCTACACCTTC. Translated, it gives CAQTPRVGYYGYTF.

The rearrangement uses TRBV18 and TRBJ2-1; D perhaps matches TRBD2 (6 bases). The V end lost 1 base, the J end lost 0 bases, and 10 bases lay between the germline ends. The CDR3 is 16 residues long. Per the germline V gene, CDR1 is KGHSH and CDR2 is LQKENI. The CDR3 DNA reads TGTGCCAGCTCACCACTCGACGGGAGCTCCTACAATGAGCAGTTCTTC. Translating gives CASSPLDGSSYNEQFF.

The chain carries TRBV6-1 and TRBJ1-4; D unclear. Per the germline V gene, CDR1 is MNHNS and CDR2 is SASEGT. Trimming took off 3 bases at V and 7 bases at J, with 12 bases between the two ends. The CDR3 is made up of 14 amino acids. CDR3 loop: CASSDPTEIEKLFF. CDR3 DNA: TGTGCCAGCAGTGACCCGACGGAAATTGAAAAACTGTTTTTT.

The rearrangement uses TRBV6-1 and TRBJ2-6; TRBD2 is a possible D gene (6 bases). Per germline, CDR1 MNHNS and CDR2 SASEGT. This CDR3 is 17 amino acids long. Deletions cut 3 bases from V and 0 bases from J, with 12 bases between. CDR3 in amino acids: CASSDEGLSSGANVLTF. The CDR3 nucleotides are TGTGCCAGCAGTGATGAGGGACTCAGCTCTGGGGCCAACGTCCTGACTTTC.

V is TRBV29-1 and J is TRBJ1-6; weak D call: TRBD1 (5 bases). Germline-derived CDR1 and CDR2 are SQVTM and ANQGSEA. Trimming stripped 5 bases from V and 6 bases from J, with 11 bases between. This CDR3 has 13 amino acids. DNA of the CDR3: TGCAGCGTTCAGGACACGGGTAATTCACCCCTCCACTTT. The encoded protein is CSVQDTGNSPLHF.

The chain carries TRBV28 and TRBJ1-1; D ambiguous. Looked up from germline, CDR1 is MDHEN and CDR2 is SYDVKM. V was shortened by 5 bases and J by 7 bases, with 20 bases between the two germline ends. CDR3 length: 15 amino acids. In DNA, the CDR3 is TGTGCCAGCAGTAACCGACCGGCCCGGGGAGTTGAAGCTTTCTTT. Its protein is CASSNRPARGVEAFF.

The genes are TRBV18 and TRBJ2-3; tentatively, D is TRBD2 (5 bases). The CDR3 length is 16 residues. Germline V gives CDR1 KGHSH, CDR2 LQKENI. The V and J ends lost 7 bases and 3 bases respectively, with 20 bases between them. The DNA for the CDR3 is TGTGCCAGCTACCTCTCTCGAGGGCTAGCAACAGATACGCAGTATTTT. Protein sequence: CASYLSRGLATDTQYF.

The rearrangement links TRBV5-4 to TRBJ2-3, with TRBD2 identical over 7 bases. Germline CDR1 SGHNT, CDR2 YYREEE (reference sequence). After removal of 4 bases from V and 4 bases from J, the junction contained 6 bases not matched to a gene. The CDR3 sequence is 14 residues long. The CDR3 nucleotides read TGTGCCAGCAGCACCTCTAGCGGCCCAGATACGCAGTATTTT. Translated: CASSTSSGPDTQYF.

The CDR3 protein is CASSPGLAESTDTQYF. The CDR3 DNA sequence: TGTGCCAGCAGCCCGGGACTAGCGGAAAGCACAGATACGCAGTATTTT. The gene calls are TRBV5-4 and TRBJ2-3; 11 nucleotides agree with TRBD2. J lost 0 bases, V lost 4 bases, and 4 bases had no gene match. The germline CDR1 and CDR2 sequences are SGHNT and YYREEE (reference sequence). This CDR3 contains 16 residues.

Concerning this clone itself: The identical CDR3 is also encoded by other nucleotide sequences in the sample. The J gene is TRBJ2-5, the V gene TRBV6-1, with TRBD1 matching 9 bases. Per the germline V gene, CDR1 is MNHNS and CDR2 is SASEGT. This CDR3 contains 15 residues. J gave up 2 bases and V 3 bases, and 4 bases lay outside the gene matches. CDR3 residues: CASSEGDRDQETQYF. DNA for the CDR3: TGTGCCAGCAGTGAGGGGGACAGGGATCAAGAGACCCAGTACTTC.